This T cell receptor (beta chain) was profiled in a study of T-cell reconstitution after alpha-beta-depleted transplantation in children. CDR3 size: 14 residues. Germline CDR1 SEHNR, CDR2 FQNEAQ (reference sequence). With 0 bases removed from V and 3 bases from J, the gap between germline ends came to 8 bases. This clonotype was counted many times. Unique molecular identifiers were incorporated when the TCRbeta library was constructed. In TCRdb, the PCR reads were re-called with MiXCR into one record per CDR3 protein. The data show about 340,000 distinct CDR3 sequences, around a tenth seen once. The rearrangement links TRBV7-9 to TRBJ2-5; no definite D call. This TCR came from a human donor who donated a stem cell graft to a child with acute lymphoblastic leukemia. Sequences were derived from PBMCs from the stem cell graft donor, sampled from the stem cell graft. The CDR3 spells CASSLASREETQYF. The DNA of the CDR3 is TGTGCCAGCAGCTTAGCCTCTCGCGAAGAGACCCAGTACTTC.